The following is a TCR beta chain sequence with its context. No antigen is known for it. This CDR3 region has 15 residues. V was pared by 3 bases and J by 3 bases, with 14 bases between. Germline V gene data show CDR1 as GTSNPN and CDR2 as SVGIG (reference sequence). This record comes from a study of cytomegalovirus exposure and HLA in healthy donors. Study observations and caveats: The classifier reportedly diagnosed cytomegalovirus status with high sensitivity and specificity. Later findings reportedly placed an Asian-associated ancestry cluster below the approximately 670-donor mean for N-insertions. It is likely that the observed cluster of highly shared sequence variants was a sequencing artifact. The study recorded over 150 TCR beta chains that were cytomegalovirus-associated.

In the PCR, 60 Vbeta and 13 Jbeta primers were used. Measured with immunoSEQ multiplex PCR; TCRdb has only the in-frame clones, and not every one. This table has about 200,000 clones, around 73% appearing once. V gene TRBV30 combines with J gene TRBJ2-2; D is possibly TRBD2 (6 bases). The TCR was taken from a woman in her 30s in good health and CMV-seronegative. Sequenced sample: PBMCs. The CDR3 sequence: CAWSGESGDTGELFF. The CDR3 DNA is TGTGCCTGGAGCGGTGAGTCGGGGGACACCGGGGAGCTGTTTTTT.